Listed below are T cell receptor beta chains from one sample, sequenced in a study of memory CD4+ T cells and cytomegalovirus serostatus. Libraries were prepared by immunoSEQ multiplex PCR; TCRdb keeps only in-frame clonotypes and omits some of them. The sample contains under 50,000 clones, around four fifths of which appear only once. Sequenced: memory CD4+ T cells from blood. The receptors stem from an adult in good health and CMV-seropositive. Each CDR3 is given with its conserved first and last residue. The D gene is left open where the match is weak. For some rows the clone size is stated as once, few or many, or as a class when expanded; others skip it.

d_gene	v_gene	abundance	j_gene	CDR3nt	CDR3aa
.	TRBV21-1	.	TRBJ1-5	TGTGCCAGCACCCTTGACAGGGTGCACAATCAGCCCCAGCATTTT	CASTLDRVHNQPQHF
TRBD1	TRBV19	.	TRBJ1-2	TGTGCCAGTAGTCTCCAGGACAGGGCTCCTTTTGACTATGGCTACACCTTC	CASSLQDRAPFDYGYTF
.	TRBV5-6	.	TRBJ1-3	TGTGCCAGCAGCTTGGGGTGGTCTGGAAACACCATATATTTT	CASSLGWSGNTIYF
.	TRBV7-6	.	TRBJ1-2	TGTGCCAGCAGCTTAGCGGCCGACTATGGCTACACCTTC	CASSLAADYGYTF
.	TRBV5-1	.	TRBJ2-5	TGCGCCAGCAGCTTGGGTGTCAGCCAAGAGACCCAGTACTTC	CASSLGVSQETQYF
TRBD1	TRBV10-3	.	TRBJ2-7	TGTGCCATCAGTGCGACAGGGGGACACTACGAGCAGTACTTC	CAISATGGHYEQYF
TRBD2	TRBV5-1	.	TRBJ2-5	TGCGCCAGCAGCTTGGCGGCTAGCGGCCGCCCAGAAGAGACCCAGTACTTC	CASSLAASGRPEETQYF
.	TRBV10-3	.	TRBJ1-4	TGTGCCATCAGTGAGGCGGCAGGACGAACAACTAATGAAAAACTGTTTTTT	CAISEAAGRTTNEKLFF
.	TRBV7-9	.	TRBJ1-3	TGTGCCAGCAGCTCCCCCTGGGCCGGGCCCAAGGGCTCTGGAAACACCATATATTTT	CASSSPWAGPKGSGNTIYF
.	TRBV5-1	.	TRBJ2-7	TGCGCCAGCAGCTTGTTTGTGGCGGGGGCCAACTACGAGCAGTACTTC	CASSLFVAGANYEQYF
.	TRBV7-9	.	TRBJ2-1	TGTGCCAGCAGCTTAGACCTAGGCCGGCAGTTCTTC	CASSLDLGRQFF
.	TRBV7-2	once	TRBJ2-4	TGTGCCAGCAGCCGGGGCGGTAACGACATTCAGTACTTC	CASSRGGNDIQYF
.	TRBV4-3	.	TRBJ2-4	TGCGCCAGCAGCCAAGATTGGGGCCTAGCCAAAAACATTCAGTACTTC	CASSQDWGLAKNIQYF
.	TRBV5-1	.	TRBJ2-7	TGCGCCAGCAGCTTGGATCCCGGACTCGACGAAGCCCAATACGAGCAGTACTTC	CASSLDPGLDEAQYEQYF
.	TRBV10-3	.	TRBJ1-1	TGTGCCATCAGCGCACAGGGAACGTACACTGAAGCTTTCTTT	CAISAQGTYTEAFF
TRBD2	TRBV7-2	.	TRBJ2-7	TGTGCCAGCAGCTTAGTGGGCGGGGAGGGCTACGAGCAGTACTTC	CASSLVGGEGYEQYF
.	TRBV7-2	once	TRBJ2-7	TGTGCCAGCAGCTTAGGAGGGCAGGGGAGGGAGCAGTACTTC	CASSLGGQGREQYF
TRBD1	TRBV11-3	.	TRBJ1-5	TGTGCCAGCAGCCCCCATTACAGGGGCAGCAATCAGCCCCAGCATTTT	CASSPHYRGSNQPQHF
TRBD2	TRBV7-8	.	TRBJ2-2	TGTGCCAGCAGCCTGTGGGTGCGGGGGGACACCGGGGAGCTGTTTTTT	CASSLWVRGDTGELFF
.	TRBV6-1	.	TRBJ2-7	TGTGCCAGCAGTGAAGCGCAATACGAGCAGTACTTC	CASSEAQYEQYF
TRBD2	TRBV5-1	.	TRBJ2-1	TGCGCCAGCCTAAAATCTGGCGGGAGCTCCTACAATGAGCAGTTCTTC	CASLKSGGSSYNEQFF
.	TRBV2	.	TRBJ1-1	TGTGCCAGCAGTCCCCAGGGGAACACTGAAGCTTTCTTT	CASSPQGNTEAFF
.	TRBV2	.	TRBJ2-7	TGTGCCAGCAGTGAAGTCGTTAGCTCCTACGAGCAGTACTTC	CASSEVVSSYEQYF
.	TRBV5-6	.	TRBJ2-7	TGTGCCAGCAGCTTCAACGGGGGCCAACGTTACGAGCAGTACTTC	CASSFNGGQRYEQYF
.	TRBV27	few	TRBJ2-3	TGTGCCACGCGACGGGGGCCAGGCACAGATACGCAGTATTTT	CATRRGPGTDTQYF
TRBD2	TRBV7-7	.	TRBJ2-1	TGTGCTAGCAGCCCGGGACTAGCGGGCGGGGAGCAGTTCTTC	CASSPGLAGGEQFF
.	TRBV19	.	TRBJ2-5	TGTGCCAGTAGCGCATACCAAGAGACCCAGTACTTC	CASSAYQETQYF
.	TRBV6-1	.	TRBJ1-3	TGTGCCAGCAGTGATACATCCCGGGACACCATATATTTT	CASSDTSRDTIYF
.	TRBV11-2	.	TRBJ1-5	TGTGCCAGCAGCGTCGGGACGATTGGACAGCCCCAGCATTTT	CASSVGTIGQPQHF